Below are 10 T cell receptor beta chains sequenced from a single sample in a study of cytomegalovirus exposure and HLA in healthy donors. PCR involved 60 Vbeta and 13 Jbeta primers. Profiled with immunoSEQ multiplex PCR; TCRdb holds only in-frame clones, not every one. Here the sample spans approximately 110,000 clones, 74% being singletons. Sequenced sample: PBMCs. Receptor source: a man aged 45 to 65 in good health and CMV-seropositive.

V usage is TRBV5-6 and J usage is TRBJ2-1; 12 positions match TRBD2. The trim removed 2 bases at V and 4 bases at J, leaving 1 base unmatched. CDR1 is SGHDT, CDR2 YYEEEE, per germline. This CDR3 comprises 15 residues. The CDR3 sequence is CASSFGLAGYNEQFF. The DNA of the CDR3 is TGTGCCAGCAGCTTTGGACTAGCGGGATACAATGAGCAGTTCTTC.

The gene calls are TRBV10-3 and TRBJ1-2; the match to TRBD1 covers 7 bases. V was clipped by 0 bases and J by 6 bases; unmatched bases: 10. This CDR3 has 16 residues. CDR1 ENHRY and CDR2 SYGVKD come from the germline V gene. The CDR3 region is CAISESRLRGQDGYTF. The CDR3 DNA is TGTGCCATCAGTGAGTCGAGATTAAGGGGGCAGGATGGCTACACCTTC.

The rearrangement uses TRBV25-1 and TRBJ1-2, with a weak D call TRBD1 (5 bases). Trimming cost V 3 bases and J 5 bases, with 10 bases left between them. This CDR3 is 13 amino acids long. Germline V lookup: CDR1 MGHDK, CDR2 SYGVNS. The CDR3 DNA reads as TGTGCCAGCAGTGATGCCGGGGGGTATGGCTACACCTTC. This sequence encodes CASSDAGGYGYTF.

The chain is built from TRBV4-1 and TRBJ1-2, with D perhaps TRBD1 (6 bases). The germline gives CDR1 MGHRA, CDR2 YSYEKL. This CDR3 region has 15 residues. V gave up 3 bases and J gave up 0 bases, with 11 bases separating them. This chain's CDR3 is CASSQEGGTNYGYTF. The CDR3 DNA reads as TGCGCCAGCAGCCAGGAAGGGGGTACTAACTATGGCTACACCTTC.

The J gene is TRBJ2-5, the V gene TRBV6-6; TRBD2 agrees at 7 bases. Germline V lookup: CDR1 MNHNY, CDR2 SVGAGI (reference sequence). Trimming at V came to 11 bases and at J to 2 bases, leaving 17 bases not matched to a gene. This CDR3 spans 16 amino acids. The CDR3 loop reads CAGILRGLFFQETQYF. The CDR3 DNA reads as TGTGCCGGGATCCTTCGGGGACTATTTTTTCAAGAGACCCAGTACTTC.

The genes are TRBV7-8 and TRBJ2-5, with 11 bases aligning to TRBD2. CDR3 size: 16 residues. V lost 7 bases to trimming and J lost 4 bases; unmatched junction nucleotides: 11. In germline, CDR1 is SGHVS, CDR2 FQNEAQ. The CDR3 loop is CASTRAVAGGPETQYF. The CDR3, as DNA: TGTGCCAGCACCCGGGCGGTAGCGGGAGGGCCAGAGACCCAGTACTTC.

The V gene is TRBV27, the J gene TRBJ2-1; 11 bases map to TRBD2. Germline-derived CDR1 and CDR2 are MNHEY and SMNVEV (reference sequence). The CDR3 covers 15 residues. J lost 3 bases, V lost 4 bases, and 2 bases had no gene match. The CDR3 region is CASSSLAGGYNEQFF. DNA of the CDR3: TGTGCCAGCAGTTCCCTAGCGGGGGGCTACAATGAGCAGTTCTTC.

The rearrangement joins TRBV2 to TRBJ2-7; 11 nucleotides agree with TRBD1. V shed 7 bases and J 2 bases; nucleotides not matched to a gene: 16. Germline CDR1 reads SNHLY; CDR2 reads FYNNEI. This CDR3 is built from 18 residues. The CDR3 DNA is TGTGCCAGCAACCTCAATCCTGATCCGGGACAGGGGGCCTACGAGCAGTACTTC. It codes for CASNLNPDPGQGAYEQYF.

The CDR3 sequence: CASSVSPLAGFEQFF. The CDR3 nucleotides read TGTGCCAGCAGCGTCTCCCCGCTAGCGGGATTTGAGCAGTTCTTC. The chain links TRBV14 to TRBJ2-1; 9 positions match TRBD2. The CDR3 spans 15 residues. Germline CDR1 reads SGHDN; CDR2 reads FVKESK. V was clipped by 5 bases and J by 9 bases; unmatched bases: 11. Using reference TRBV14 and TRBJ2-1 for the parts outside the CDR3, the full variable domain is EAGVTQFPSHSVIEKGQTVTLRCDPISGHDNLYWYRRVMGKEIKFLLHFVKESKQDESGMPNNRFLAERTGGTYSTLKVQPAELEDSGVYFCASSVSPLAGFEQFFGPGTRLTVL.

This sequence joins TRBV25-1 and TRBJ1-4, with no clear D. CDR1 MGHDK and CDR2 SYGVNS come from the germline V gene. The ends were cut back, 2 bases at V and 4 bases at J, with 14 bases in the middle. This CDR3 has 16 residues. CDR3: CASSEPRPEGNEKLFF. The CDR3 DNA reads as TGTGCCAGCAGTGAACCCAGACCCGAGGGTAATGAAAAACTGTTTTTT.